This TCR beta chain was observed in a study of T cells in localized non-small cell lung cancer. General study points: Multi-region tumor sequencing was not done, so intratumor heterogeneity could not be excluded. Detection in adjacent lung was observed for a median around 55 of the top 100 tumor clones. Higher blood T cell density went with longer overall survival. Peak T cell clonality was found in uninvolved adjacent lung, exceeding tumor.

Comments on this clone: Its target is not known.

The repertoire was sequenced with immunoSEQ multiplex PCR; TCRdb's copy has only in-frame clones and lacks some. The profile shows around 64,000 clones, 75% to 85% of them singletons. Germline V gives CDR1 LNHDA, CDR2 SQIVND (reference sequence). J was trimmed by 7 bases and V by 5 bases; bases with no gene match: 5. This CDR3 has 13 amino acids. The rearrangement joins TRBV19 to TRBJ2-7; TRBD1 agrees at 10 bases. Sequenced here: PBMCs, sampled before any cancer treatment. This receptor was taken from a man aged 35 to 70 with stage II lung adenocarcinoma. CDR3 loop: CASSRDRGGEQYF. CDR3 in DNA: TGTGCCAGTAGTCGGGACAGGGGTGGTGAGCAGTACTTC.